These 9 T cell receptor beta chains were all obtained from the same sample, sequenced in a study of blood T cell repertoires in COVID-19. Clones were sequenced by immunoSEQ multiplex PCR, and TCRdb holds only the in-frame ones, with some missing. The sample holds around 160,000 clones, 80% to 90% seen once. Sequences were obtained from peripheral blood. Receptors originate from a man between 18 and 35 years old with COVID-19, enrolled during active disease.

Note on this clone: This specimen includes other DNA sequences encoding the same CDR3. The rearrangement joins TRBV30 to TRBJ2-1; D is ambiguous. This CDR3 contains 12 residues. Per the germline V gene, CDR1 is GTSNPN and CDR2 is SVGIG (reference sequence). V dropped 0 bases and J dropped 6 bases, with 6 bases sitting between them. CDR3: CAWSVSLNEQFF. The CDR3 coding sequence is TGTGCCTGGAGTGTATCACTCAATGAGCAGTTCTTC.

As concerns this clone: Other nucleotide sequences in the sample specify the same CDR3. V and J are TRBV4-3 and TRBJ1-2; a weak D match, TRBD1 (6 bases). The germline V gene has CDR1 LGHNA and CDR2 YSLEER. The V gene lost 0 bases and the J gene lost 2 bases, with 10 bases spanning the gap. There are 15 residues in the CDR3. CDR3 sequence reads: CASSQDLTGNYGYTF. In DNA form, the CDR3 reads TGCGCCAGCAGCCAAGATCTAACAGGGAACTATGGCTACACCTTC.

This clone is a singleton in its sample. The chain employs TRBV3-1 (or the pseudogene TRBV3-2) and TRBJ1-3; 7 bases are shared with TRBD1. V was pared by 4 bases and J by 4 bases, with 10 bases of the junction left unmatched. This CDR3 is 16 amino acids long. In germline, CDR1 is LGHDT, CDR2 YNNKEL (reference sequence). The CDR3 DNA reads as TGTGCCAGCAGCCCCGGGACAGCACCAGGAGGAAACACCATATATTTT. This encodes CASSPGTAPGGNTIYF.

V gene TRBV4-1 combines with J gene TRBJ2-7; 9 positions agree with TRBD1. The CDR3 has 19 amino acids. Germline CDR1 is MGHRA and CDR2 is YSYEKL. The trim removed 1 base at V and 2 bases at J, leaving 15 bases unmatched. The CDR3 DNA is TGCGCCAGCAGCCAAGCCGTCGACAGGGGGAAATACTCGACCTACGAGCAGTACTTC. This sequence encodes CASSQAVDRGKYSTYEQYF.

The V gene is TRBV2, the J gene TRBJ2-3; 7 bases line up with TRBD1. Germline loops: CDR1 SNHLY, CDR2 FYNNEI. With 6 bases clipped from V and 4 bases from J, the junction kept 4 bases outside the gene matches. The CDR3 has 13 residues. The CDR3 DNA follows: TGTGCCAGCAGGTCAGGGGGTTCAGATACGCAGTATTTT. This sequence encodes CASRSGGSDTQYF.

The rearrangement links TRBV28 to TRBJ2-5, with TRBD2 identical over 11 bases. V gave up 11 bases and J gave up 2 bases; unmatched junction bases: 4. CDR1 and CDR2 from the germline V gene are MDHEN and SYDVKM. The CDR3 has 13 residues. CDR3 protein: CAVSGRDQETQYF. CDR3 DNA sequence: TGTGCCGTTAGCGGGAGGGATCAAGAGACCCAGTACTTC.

CDR3 amino acids: CASSSPRLWLANEQFF. The CDR3 nucleotides read TGTGCCAGCAGTTCCCCCAGGCTTTGGTTGGCGAATGAGCAGTTCTTC. The chain has TRBV28 and TRBJ2-1; no reliable D call. V was clipped by 4 bases and J by 7 bases, with 20 bases between them. Germline V gene lookup returns CDR1 MDHEN and CDR2 SYDVKM. CDR3 size: 16 residues. The full variable domain, rest sourced from reference TRBV28 and TRBJ2-1, is DVKVTQSSRYLVKRTGEKVFLECVQDMDHENMFWYRQDPGLGLRLIYFSYDVKMKEKGDIPEGYSVSREKKERFSLILESASTNQTSMYLCASSSPRLWLANEQFFGPGTRLTVL.

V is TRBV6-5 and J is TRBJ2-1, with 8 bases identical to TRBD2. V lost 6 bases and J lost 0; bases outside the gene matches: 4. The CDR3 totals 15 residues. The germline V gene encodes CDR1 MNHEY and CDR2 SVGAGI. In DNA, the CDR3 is TGTGCCAGCAGCGGGGGGGACCACTCCTACAATGAGCAGTTCTTC. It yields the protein CASSGGDHSYNEQFF.

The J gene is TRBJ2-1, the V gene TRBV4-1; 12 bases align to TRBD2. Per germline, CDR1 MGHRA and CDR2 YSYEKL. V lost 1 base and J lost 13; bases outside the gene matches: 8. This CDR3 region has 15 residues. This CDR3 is CASSQGWLAGGGQFF. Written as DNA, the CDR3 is TGCGCCAGCAGCCAAGGTTGGCTAGCGGGAGGGGGACAGTTCTTC.